This TCR beta chain was documented in a study of cytomegalovirus exposure and HLA in healthy donors. General study results and limits: Several of the most significant clusters were apparently associated with common viral pathogens in a later analysis. Later work found most CMV-associated TCR beta chains apparently HLA-restricted.

The PCR used 60 Vbeta and 13 Jbeta primers. This table comes from immunoSEQ multiplex PCR, and its TCRdb copy is limited to in-frame clones, with some not included. This sample has around 140,000 clones, with about four fifths found just once. CDR3 length: 15 residues. The germline V gene encodes CDR1 LNHDA and CDR2 SQIVND (reference sequence). The ends were cut back, 6 bases at V and 0 bases at J, with 15 bases in the middle. On this clone: What it binds is not known.

Sequencing used PBMCs. The rearrangement uses TRBV19 and TRBJ2-7; tentative D call: TRBD2 (5 bases). The sequence was obtained from a man between 35 and 55 years old in good health and CMV-seronegative. This chain's CDR3 is CASSPPGSSSYEQYF. CDR3 nucleotide sequence: TGTGCCAGTAGCCCTCCGGGGTCGAGCTCCTACGAGCAGTACTTC.